This T cell receptor beta chain was sequenced in a study of cytomegalovirus exposure and HLA in healthy donors. Regarding the study as a whole: TCR beta chain V- and J-gene trimming was linked, in a later analysis, to a missense variant in DCLRE1C. TCR beta chains numbering about 160 were designated cytomegalovirus-associated.

At collection, donors were nominally healthy, but unrecorded immune exposures were probable. In the PCR, 60 Vbeta and 13 Jbeta primers were used. Original handling: Later, an analysis found 75 million to 100 million unique TCR beta chains, and approximately 10 million of these were shared. TCRdb's copy holds only in-frame clones and misses some; the assay was immunoSEQ multiplex PCR. The V and J calls and clone size are taken from that table; D and trimming were inferred from the DNA. Of approximately 100,000 clones in the sample, nearly 80% were seen once. The J segment lost 8 bases and the V segment lost 2 bases, leaving 17 bases of the junction unmatched. CDR3 size: 17 residues. The germline V gene encodes CDR1 MGHRA and CDR2 YSYEKL. As for this clone: Antigen: not known.

The chain is built from TRBV4-1 and TRBJ1-2; TRBD1 agrees at 7 bases. The specimen sequenced was PBMCs. This clonotype originated in a woman in her thirties or forties in good health and CMV-seropositive. In DNA form, the CDR3 reads TGCGCCAGCAGCCAACAACATAGGGGACAGCAAAGAGGAGGCTACACCTTC. This translates into CASSQQHRGQQRGGYTF.